This TCR beta chain was captured by sequencing in a study of cytomegalovirus exposure and HLA in healthy donors. General study findings and limits: It was reported that TCR beta sequences correctly inferred the HLA-A and HLA-B alleles for most subjects.

The PCR employed 60 Vbeta primers together with 13 Jbeta primers. The method was immunoSEQ multiplex PCR; TCRdb's version includes in-frame clones alone and lacks a portion of them. This sample has roughly 180,000 clones; approximately 85% occur once, and the top ten carry 9.3%. Regarding this clone: Its cognate antigen is unknown.

The CDR3 spans 11 residues. The ends were cut back, 3 bases at V and 8 bases at J, with 5 bases in the middle. Germline-derived CDR1 and CDR2 are MDHEN and SYDVKM. The sample was PBMCs. This clonotype was obtained from a man younger than 30 in good health and CMV-seropositive. The V and J genes are TRBV28 and TRBJ1-3; no firm D call. DNA for the CDR3: TGTGCCAGCAGTTTTACGGACACCATATATTTT. Encoded protein: CASSFTDTIYF.